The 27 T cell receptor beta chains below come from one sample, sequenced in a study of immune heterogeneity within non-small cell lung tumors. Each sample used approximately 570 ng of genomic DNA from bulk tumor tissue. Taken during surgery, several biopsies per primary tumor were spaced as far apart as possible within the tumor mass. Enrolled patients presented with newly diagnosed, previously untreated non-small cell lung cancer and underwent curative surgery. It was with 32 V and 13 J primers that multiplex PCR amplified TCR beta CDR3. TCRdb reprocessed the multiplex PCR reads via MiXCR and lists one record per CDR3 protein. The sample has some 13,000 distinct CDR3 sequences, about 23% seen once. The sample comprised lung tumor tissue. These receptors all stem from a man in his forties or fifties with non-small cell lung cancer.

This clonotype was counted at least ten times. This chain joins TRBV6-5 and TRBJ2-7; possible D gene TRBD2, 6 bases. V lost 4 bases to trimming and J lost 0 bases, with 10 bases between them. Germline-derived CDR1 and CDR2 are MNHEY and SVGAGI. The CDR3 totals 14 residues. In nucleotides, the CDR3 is TGTGCCAGCAGTTTCGGGGGAAGCTCCTACGAGCAGTACTTC. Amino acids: CASSFGGSSYEQYF.

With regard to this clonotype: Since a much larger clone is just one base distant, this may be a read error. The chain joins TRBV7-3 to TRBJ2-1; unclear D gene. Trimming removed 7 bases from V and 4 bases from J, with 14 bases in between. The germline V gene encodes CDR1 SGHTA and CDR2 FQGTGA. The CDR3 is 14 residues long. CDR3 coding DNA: TGTGCCAGCATCCCCGTGTCCCAATACAATGAGCAGTTCTTC. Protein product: CASIPVSQYNEQFF.

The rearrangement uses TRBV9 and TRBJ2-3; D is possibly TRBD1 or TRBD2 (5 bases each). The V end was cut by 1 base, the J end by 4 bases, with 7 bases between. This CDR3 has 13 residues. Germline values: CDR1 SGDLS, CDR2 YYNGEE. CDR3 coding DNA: TGTGCCAGCAGCGTACAGGGACCAGATACGCAGTATTTT. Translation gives CASSVQGPDTQYF.

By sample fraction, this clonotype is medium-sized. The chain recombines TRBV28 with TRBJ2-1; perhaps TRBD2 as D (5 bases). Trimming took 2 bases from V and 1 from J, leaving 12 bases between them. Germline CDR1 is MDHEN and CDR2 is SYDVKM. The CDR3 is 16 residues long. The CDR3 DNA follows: TGTGCCAGCAGTTTAGGTGGGAGTAGTTCCTACAATGAGCAGTTCTTC. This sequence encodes CASSLGGSSSYNEQFF.

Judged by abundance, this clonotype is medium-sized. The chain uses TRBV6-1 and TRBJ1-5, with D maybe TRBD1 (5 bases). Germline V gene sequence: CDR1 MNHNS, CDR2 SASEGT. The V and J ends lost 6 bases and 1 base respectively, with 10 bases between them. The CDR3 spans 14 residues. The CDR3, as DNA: TGTGCCAGCAGCATGACAGAGAGCAATCAGCCCCAGCATTTT. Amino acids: CASSMTESNQPQHF.

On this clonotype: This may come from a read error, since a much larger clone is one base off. CDR3 bases: TGTGCCAGCAGTCGGGCCGGGACAGTGGCATCTGGGGCCAACGTCCTGACTTTC. Amino acids: CASSRAGTVASGANVLTF. The chain has TRBV28 and TRBJ2-6; TRBD1 agrees at 7 bases. CDR1 is MDHEN and CDR2 is SYDVKM in the germline V gene. This CDR3 comprises 18 residues. V trimming: 5 bases; J trimming: 1 base; junction bases outside the gene matches: 11.

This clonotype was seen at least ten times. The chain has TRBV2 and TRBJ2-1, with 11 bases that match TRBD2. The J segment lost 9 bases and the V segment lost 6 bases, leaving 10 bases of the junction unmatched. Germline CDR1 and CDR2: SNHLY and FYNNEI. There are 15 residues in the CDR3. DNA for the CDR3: TGTGCCAGCAGGACTAGCGGGGCCCCGGGGGGTGAGCAGTTCTTC. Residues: CASRTSGAPGGEQFF.

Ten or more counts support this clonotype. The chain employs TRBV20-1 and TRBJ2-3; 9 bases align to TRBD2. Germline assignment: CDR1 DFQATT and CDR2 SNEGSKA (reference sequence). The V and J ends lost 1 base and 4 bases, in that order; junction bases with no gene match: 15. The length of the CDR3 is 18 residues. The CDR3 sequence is CSARALSGSGFLADTQYF. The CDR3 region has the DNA TGCAGTGCTAGAGCTCTTAGCGGGAGTGGTTTCTTGGCAGATACGCAGTATTTT.

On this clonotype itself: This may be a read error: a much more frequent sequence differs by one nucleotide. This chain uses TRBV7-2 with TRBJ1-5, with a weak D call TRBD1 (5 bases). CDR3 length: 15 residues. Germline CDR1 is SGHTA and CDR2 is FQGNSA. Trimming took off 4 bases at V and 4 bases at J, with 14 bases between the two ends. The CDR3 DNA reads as TGTGCCAGCAGCTCGACAGAAAACTTAAATCAGCCCCAGCATTTT. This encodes CASSSTENLNQPQHF. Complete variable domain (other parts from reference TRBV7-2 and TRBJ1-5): GAGVSQSPSNKVTEKGKDVELRCDPISGHTALYWYRQSLGQGLEFLIYFQGNSAPDKSGLPSDRFSAERTGGSVSTLTIQRTQQEDSAVYLCASSSTENLNQPQHFGDGTRLSIL.

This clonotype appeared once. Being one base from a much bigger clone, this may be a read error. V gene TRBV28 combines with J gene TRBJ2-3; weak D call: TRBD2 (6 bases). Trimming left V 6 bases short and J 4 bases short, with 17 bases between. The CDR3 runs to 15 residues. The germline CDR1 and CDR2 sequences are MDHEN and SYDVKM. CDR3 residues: CASRRLVANSDTQYF. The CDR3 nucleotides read TGTGCCAGCAGGCGACTAGTGGCCAACTCAGATACGCAGTATTTT.

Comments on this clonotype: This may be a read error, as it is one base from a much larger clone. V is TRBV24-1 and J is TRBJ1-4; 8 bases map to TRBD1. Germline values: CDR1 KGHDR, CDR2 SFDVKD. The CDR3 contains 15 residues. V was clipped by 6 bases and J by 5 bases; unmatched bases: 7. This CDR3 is CATSNGQGKNEKLFF. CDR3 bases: TGTGCCACCAGTAACGGACAGGGAAAAAATGAAAAACTGTTTTTT.

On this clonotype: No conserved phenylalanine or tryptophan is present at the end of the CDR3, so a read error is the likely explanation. The CDR3 region has the DNA TGTGCCAGCAGTCCGGGACAGTCGAACACTGAAGCTTTCCTT. Translated, it gives CASSPGQSNTEAFL. The rearrangement uses TRBV12-3 or TRBV12-4 and TRBJ1-1; 7 bases are a match to TRBD1. There are 14 residues in the CDR3. Losses at the gene ends were 5 bases for V and 1 base for J; bases not matched to a gene: 4.

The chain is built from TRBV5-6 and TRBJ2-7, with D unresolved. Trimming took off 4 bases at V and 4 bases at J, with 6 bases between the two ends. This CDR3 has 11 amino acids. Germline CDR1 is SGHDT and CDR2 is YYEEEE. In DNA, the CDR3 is TGTGCCAGCAGCAGCCTTTACGAGCAGTACTTC. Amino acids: CASSSLYEQYF.

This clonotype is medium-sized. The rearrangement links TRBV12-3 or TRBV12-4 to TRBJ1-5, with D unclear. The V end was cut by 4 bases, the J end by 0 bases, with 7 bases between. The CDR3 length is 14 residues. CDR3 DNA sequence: TGTGCCAGCAGTTCCCTGGATAGCAATCAGCCCCAGCATTTT. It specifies CASSSLDSNQPQHF.

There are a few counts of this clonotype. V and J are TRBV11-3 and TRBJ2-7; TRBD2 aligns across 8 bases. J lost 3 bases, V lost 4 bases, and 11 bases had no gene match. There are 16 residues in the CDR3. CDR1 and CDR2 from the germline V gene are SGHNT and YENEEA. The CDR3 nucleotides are TGTGCCAGCAGCTCCCCACGGGGGGGTCCCCTCTACGAGCAGTACTTC. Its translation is CASSSPRGGPLYEQYF.

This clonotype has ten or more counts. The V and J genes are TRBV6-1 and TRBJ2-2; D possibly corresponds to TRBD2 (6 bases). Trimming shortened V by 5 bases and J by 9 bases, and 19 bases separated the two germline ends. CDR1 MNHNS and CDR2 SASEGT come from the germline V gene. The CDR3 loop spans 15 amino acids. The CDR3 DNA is TGTGCCAGCAGTACGATCTGGGGGGAACGCCGGGAGCTGTTTTTT. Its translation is CASSTIWGERRELFF.

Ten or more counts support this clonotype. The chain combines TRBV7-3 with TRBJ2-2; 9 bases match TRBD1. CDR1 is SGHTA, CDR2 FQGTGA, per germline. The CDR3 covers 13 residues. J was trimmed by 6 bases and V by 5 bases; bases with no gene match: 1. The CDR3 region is CASSGTGSGELFF. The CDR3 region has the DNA TGTGCCAGCAGCGGGACAGGGTCCGGGGAGCTGTTTTTT. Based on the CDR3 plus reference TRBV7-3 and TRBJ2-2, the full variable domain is GAGVSQTPSNKVTEKGKYVELRCDPISGHTALYWYRQSLGQGPEFLIYFQGTGAADDSGLPNDRFFAVRPEGSVSTLKIQRTERGDSAVYLCASSGTGSGELFFGEGSRLTVL.

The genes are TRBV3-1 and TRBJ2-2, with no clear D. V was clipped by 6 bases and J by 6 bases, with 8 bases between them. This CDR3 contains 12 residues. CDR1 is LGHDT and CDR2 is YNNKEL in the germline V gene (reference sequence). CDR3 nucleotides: TGTGCCAGCAGTCTGATAGCCGGGGAGCTGTTTTTT. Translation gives CASSLIAGELFF.

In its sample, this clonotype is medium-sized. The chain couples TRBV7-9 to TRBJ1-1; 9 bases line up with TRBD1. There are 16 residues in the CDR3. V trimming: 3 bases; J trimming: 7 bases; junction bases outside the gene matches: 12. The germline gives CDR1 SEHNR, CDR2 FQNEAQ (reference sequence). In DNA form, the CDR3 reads TGTGCCAGCAGCTTTTTGGGACAGGGCGCTCTCATTGAAGCTTTCTTT. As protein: CASSFLGQGALIEAFF.

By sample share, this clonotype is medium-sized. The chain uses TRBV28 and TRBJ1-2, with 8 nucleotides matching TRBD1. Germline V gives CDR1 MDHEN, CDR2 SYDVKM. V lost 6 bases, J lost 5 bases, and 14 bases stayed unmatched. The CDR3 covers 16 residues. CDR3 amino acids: CASRSDSGTGRYGYTF. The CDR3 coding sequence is TGTGCCAGCAGATCAGACTCCGGGACAGGCCGTTATGGCTACACCTTC.

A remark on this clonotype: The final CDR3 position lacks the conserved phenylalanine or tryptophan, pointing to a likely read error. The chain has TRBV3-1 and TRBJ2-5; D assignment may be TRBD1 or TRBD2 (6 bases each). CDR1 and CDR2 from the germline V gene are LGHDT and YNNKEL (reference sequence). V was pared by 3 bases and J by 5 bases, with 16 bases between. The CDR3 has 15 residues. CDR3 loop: CASSQVPGGGETQYS. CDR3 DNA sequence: TGTGCCAGCAGCCAGGTCCCCGGGGGCGGGGAGACCCAGTACTCC.

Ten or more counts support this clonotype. The DNA for the CDR3 is TGTGCCAGCAGTGAAGGGGGACAGGGGGCAGAGACCCAGTACTTC. Translating it yields CASSEGGQGAETQYF. The genes are TRBV6-1 and TRBJ2-5; 12 bases match TRBD1. The V gene's germline CDR1 is MNHNS and CDR2 SASEGT. This CDR3 has 15 amino acids. Losses at the gene ends were 1 base for V and 4 bases for J; bases not matched to a gene: 1.

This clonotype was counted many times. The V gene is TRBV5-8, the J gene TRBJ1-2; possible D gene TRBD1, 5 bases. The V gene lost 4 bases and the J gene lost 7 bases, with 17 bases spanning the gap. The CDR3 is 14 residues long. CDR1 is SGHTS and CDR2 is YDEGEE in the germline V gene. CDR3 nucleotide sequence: TGTGCCAGCAGCCGCACAGGTACAGGCTCTGGCTACACCTTC. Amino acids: CASSRTGTGSGYTF.

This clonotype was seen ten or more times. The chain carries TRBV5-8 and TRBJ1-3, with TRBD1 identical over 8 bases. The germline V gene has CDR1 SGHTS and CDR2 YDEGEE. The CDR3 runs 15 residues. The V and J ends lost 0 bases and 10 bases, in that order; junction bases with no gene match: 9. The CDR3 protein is CASSLGQGASVTIYF. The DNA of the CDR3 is TGTGCCAGCAGCTTGGGGCAGGGGGCCAGTGTTACCATATATTTT.

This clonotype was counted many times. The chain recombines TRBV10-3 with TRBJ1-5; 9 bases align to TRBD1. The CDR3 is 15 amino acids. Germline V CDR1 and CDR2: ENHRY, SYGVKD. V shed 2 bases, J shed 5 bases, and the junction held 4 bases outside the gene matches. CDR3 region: CAISEGQGWDQPQHF. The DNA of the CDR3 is TGTGCCATCAGTGAGGGACAGGGGTGGGATCAGCCCCAGCATTTT.

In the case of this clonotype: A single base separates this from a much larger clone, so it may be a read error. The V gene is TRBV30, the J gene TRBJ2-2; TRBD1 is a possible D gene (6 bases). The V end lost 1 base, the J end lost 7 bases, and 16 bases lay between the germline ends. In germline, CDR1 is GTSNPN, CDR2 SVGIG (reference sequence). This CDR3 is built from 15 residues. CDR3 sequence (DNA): TGTGCCTGGAGTGCGCAGGGGCAGGACATCGGGGAGCTGTTTTTT. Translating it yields CAWSAQGQDIGELFF.

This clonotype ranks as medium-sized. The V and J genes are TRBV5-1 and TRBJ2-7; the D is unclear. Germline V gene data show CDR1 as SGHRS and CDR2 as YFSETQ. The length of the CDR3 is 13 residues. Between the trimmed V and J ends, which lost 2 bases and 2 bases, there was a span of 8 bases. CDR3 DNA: TGCGCCAGCAGCTTCGACGGAACCTACGAGCAGTACTTC. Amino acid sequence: CASSFDGTYEQYF.